Sequencing of this T cell receptor beta chain was carried out in a study of CD8 T cells in ankylosing spondylitis. CDR3 length: 17 amino acids. Per the germline V gene, CDR1 is LGHNA and CDR2 is YSLEER. V was clipped by 0 bases and J by 2 bases, with 15 bases between them. This clonotype has ten or more counts. Antigen specificity is unknown. Regarding the study as a whole: Matched synovial fluid from ankylosing spondylitis patients was reported to be enriched for disease-linked clones. What appeared characteristic of ankylosing spondylitis blood was a TCR beta motif of eight highly homologous variants. Disease-linked clones were found to be CD8+ and relatively rare in peripheral blood.

Making the TCR beta libraries involved quantitative 5'-RACE with molecular barcodes. Each CDR3 protein gets one entry after TCRdb re-called the 5' RACE reads with MiXCR. The data contain roughly 700,000 distinct CDR3 sequences, around 19% of them seen just once; the ten biggest clones take up around 19%. This TCR came from a male donor with ankylosing spondylitis. Sample: blood, either unsorted or a sorted T cell fraction (not recorded which). This chain links TRBV4-3 with TRBJ2-3; D unclear. CDR3 sequence: CASSQDALSGYTDTQYF. The CDR3 DNA follows: TGCGCCAGCAGCCAAGATGCTTTGTCGGGTTACACAGATACGCAGTATTTT.